This TCR beta chain was retrieved from a study of T cells in Graves' hyperthyroidism and ophthalmopathy. Turning to the study itself: Peripheral blood was drawn at first diagnosis, prior to all treatment. Study observations and caveats: Researchers found most expanded thyroid clonotypes above 0.001 in blood as well. The model anticipated ophthalmopathy a median around six months pre-onset. Ophthalmopathy was told apart from stable hyperthyroidism by a 13 V-J model.

CDR3 length: 15 residues. V was pared by 7 bases and J by 4 bases, with 18 bases between. Using RNA transcripts as the source, TCR beta CDR3 regions were amplified. Initially, a first-round RT-PCR of the TCR CDR3 employed the HTBI primer set. TCRdb independently ran MiXCR on the multiplex PCR reads; one entry per CDR3 protein. The sample has around 350,000 distinct CDR3 sequences, 15% to 20% seen once. This clonotype appeared many times. Its antigen remains unknown. Material for sequencing was blood. V usage is TRBV12-3 or TRBV12-4 and J usage is TRBJ2-3; D may correspond to TRBD1 or TRBD2 (5 bases each). This clonotype was obtained from a woman in her thirties with Graves' hyperthyroidism that later progressed to Graves' ophthalmopathy. The CDR3 sequence is CASNRGVKDSDTQYF. The DNA for the CDR3 is TGTGCCAGCAACCGGGGCGTTAAAGACTCAGATACGCAGTATTTT.